A single sample gave rise to the 29 T cell receptor beta chains below, sequenced in a study of blood T cell repertoires in COVID-19. Generated by immunoSEQ multiplex PCR, the TCRdb table keeps only in-frame clones and is missing some. The sample records 120,000 or so clones, 85% to 90% being singletons. The sequencing sample was made of peripheral blood. The receptors derive from a man aged 65 to 79 with active or convalescent COVID-19.

The chain is built from TRBV19 and TRBJ2-1; 7 bases match TRBD2. The ends lost 5 bases at V and 7 bases at J; junction bases unmatched: 11. The length of the CDR3 is 15 residues. Per germline, CDR1 LNHDA and CDR2 SQIVND (reference sequence). In nucleotides, the CDR3 is TGTGCCAGTAGTCCCGGGGACTACTCTAGGAATGAGCAGTTCTTC. Translated, it gives CASSPGDYSRNEQFF.

The chain combines TRBV27 with TRBJ2-2; 10 nucleotides match TRBD1. V gave up 5 bases and J gave up 1 base; unmatched junction bases: 4. The CDR3 runs to 16 residues. Germline V CDR1 and CDR2: MNHEY, SMNVEV (reference sequence). The CDR3 nucleotides are TGTGCCAGCAGTCCTTGGGACAGGGGGAACACCGGGGAGCTGTTTTTT. It codes for CASSPWDRGNTGELFF.

The chain has TRBV28 and TRBJ1-5, with a possible D match to TRBD1 (6 bases). The germline V gene has CDR1 MDHEN and CDR2 SYDVKM. The CDR3 spans 14 residues. The V end was cut by 6 bases, the J end by 3 bases, with 12 bases between. The CDR3 is CASSPGQSNQPQHF. CDR3 sequence (DNA): TGTGCCAGCAGCCCTGGACAGTCCAATCAGCCCCAGCATTTT.

The chain uses TRBV3-1 (or the pseudogene TRBV3-2) and TRBJ2-2, with D perhaps TRBD2 (5 bases). Trimming stripped 1 base from V and 0 bases from J, with 9 bases between. The CDR3 sequence is 16 residues long. The germline V gene has CDR1 LGHDT and CDR2 YNNKEL (reference sequence). The CDR3 spells CASSQVSAPNTGELFF. As DNA, the CDR3 is TGTGCCAGCAGCCAAGTTAGCGCCCCGAACACCGGGGAGCTGTTTTTT.

J is TRBJ2-7 and V is TRBV19; the match to TRBD1 covers 10 bases. CDR3 length equals 15 residues. Germline-derived CDR1 and CDR2 are LNHDA and SQIVND (reference sequence). V lost 1 base, J lost 3 bases, and 3 bases stayed unmatched. DNA of the CDR3: TGTGCCAGTAGTATAGGACAGGGGGCAGGCTACGAGCAGTACTTC. Its protein is CASSIGQGAGYEQYF.

CDR3 bases: TGTGCCAGCAGCTACAGGGGGCGCGAAGAGCAGTACTTC. Translating gives CASSYRGREEQYF. This chain links TRBV5-4 with TRBJ2-7, with 9 bases aligning to TRBD1. Germline V gene lookup returns CDR1 SGHNT and CDR2 YYREEE (reference sequence). V shed 3 bases, J shed 7 bases, and the junction held 5 bases outside the gene matches. CDR3 length equals 13 residues.

This clone was counted between two and nine times. The chain is built from TRBV7-2 and TRBJ2-7, with a possible D match to TRBD1 (6 bases). The CDR3 totals 13 residues. Germline V gene sequence: CDR1 SGHTA, CDR2 FQGNSA. V shed 5 bases and J shed 6 bases, with 14 bases lying between them. CDR3 bases: TGTGCCAGCAGCGGCGCGGCAGGGGTCGAGCAGTACTTC. Translation gives CASSGAAGVEQYF.

The genes are TRBV9 and TRBJ1-2; TRBD1 matches at 8 bases. J lost 6 bases, V lost 0 bases, and 4 bases had no gene match. Germline V gene lookup returns CDR1 SGDLS and CDR2 YYNGEE. The CDR3 loop spans 14 amino acids. CDR3 loop: CASSVATGGNGYTF. The CDR3 nucleotides are TGTGCCAGCAGCGTAGCTACAGGGGGTAATGGCTACACCTTC.

The chain recombines TRBV27 with TRBJ2-7; 7 bases agree with TRBD1. The CDR3 consists of 15 residues. V lost 3 bases and J lost 3; bases outside the gene matches: 8. Germline V gene lookup returns CDR1 MNHEY and CDR2 SMNVEV (reference sequence). CDR3 protein: CASSLSSRDSYEQYF. DNA of the CDR3: TGTGCCAGCAGTTTGTCCTCCCGGGACAGCTACGAGCAGTACTTC.

The CDR3 is CASSSRTGPNEKLFF. The CDR3 coding sequence is TGTGCCAGTAGTTCCCGGACAGGGCCAAATGAAAAACTGTTTTTT. The genes are TRBV19 and TRBJ1-4; 8 bases fit TRBD1. Germline V CDR1 and CDR2: LNHDA, SQIVND (reference sequence). The CDR3 consists of 15 residues. V trimming: 5 bases; J trimming: 5 bases; junction bases outside the gene matches: 7. Filled out from reference TRBV19 and TRBJ1-4, the complete variable domain reads DGGITQSPKYLFRKEGQNVTLSCEQNLNHDAMYWYRQDPGQGLRLIYYSQIVNDFQKGDIAEGYSVSREKKESFPLTVTSAQKNPTAFYLCASSSRTGPNEKLFFGSGTQLSVL.

The chain carries TRBV5-5 and TRBJ2-1; 11 bases agree with TRBD2. After removal of 1 base from V and 8 bases from J, the junction contained 5 bases not matched to a gene. The CDR3 is 15 amino acids. CDR1 and CDR2 from the germline V gene are SGHKS and YYEKEE (reference sequence). In DNA, the CDR3 is TGTGCCAGCAGCTTGACTAGCGGGAGAATAGATGAGCAGTTCTTC. Translated: CASSLTSGRIDEQFF.

The rearrangement links TRBV11-2 to TRBJ2-5, with 8 nucleotides matching TRBD1. CDR3 length: 14 amino acids. The V and J ends lost 5 bases and 4 bases, in that order; junction bases with no gene match: 6. Germline V CDR1 and CDR2: SGHAT, FQNNGV. In DNA, the CDR3 is TGTGCCAGCAGCGGACGGACAGGGATAGAGACCCAGTACTTC. Amino acid sequence: CASSGRTGIETQYF.

The chain links TRBV29-1 to TRBJ2-7; TRBD1 matches 8 bases. V dropped 7 bases and J dropped 4; count of bases not matched to a gene: 15. Germline V lookup: CDR1 SQVTM, CDR2 ANQGSEA. The CDR3 has 15 amino acids. The CDR3 loop is CSAAQGAPVVYEQYF. The CDR3 DNA reads TGCAGCGCTGCCCAGGGGGCCCCCGTAGTTTACGAGCAGTACTTC.

The rearrangement links TRBV3-1 (or the pseudogene TRBV3-2) to TRBJ2-1, with TRBD2 matching over 10 bases. V lost 5 bases, J lost 9 bases, and 25 bases stayed unmatched. In germline, CDR1 is LGHDT, CDR2 YNNKEL (reference sequence). The CDR3 length is 20 residues. CDR3 sequence: CASSTGLFRSSGGIKGEQFF. CDR3 in DNA: TGTGCCAGCAGCACCGGCCTATTCAGAAGTAGCGGGGGGATTAAGGGTGAGCAGTTCTTC.

The chain employs TRBV5-1 and TRBJ2-5; TRBD1 matches 11 bases. The CDR3 spans 15 residues. The junction had 4 bases not matched to a gene; V was cut back by 2 bases and J by 4 bases. The germline CDR1 and CDR2 sequences are SGHRS and YFSETQ. CDR3 loop: CASSFGTGGLETQYF. The CDR3 DNA reads TGCGCCAGCAGCTTCGGGACAGGGGGTTTAGAGACCCAGTACTTC.

This chain joins TRBV6-5 and TRBJ1-1, with 7 positions matching TRBD1. The germline V gene encodes CDR1 MNHEY and CDR2 SVGAGI. Losses at the gene ends were 6 bases for V and 0 bases for J; bases not matched to a gene: 7. This CDR3 is 15 amino acids long. CDR3 sequence (DNA): TGTGCCAGCAGAACAAAGGGGGCGCTGAACACTGAAGCTTTCTTT. As protein: CASRTKGALNTEAFF.

The chain employs TRBV5-1 and TRBJ1-2; the D is unclear. Germline values: CDR1 SGHRS, CDR2 YFSETQ. The ends were cut back, 0 bases at V and 5 bases at J, with 14 bases in the middle. The CDR3 sequence is 15 residues long. Here the CDR3 DNA reads TGCGCCAGCAGCTTGGGGGGTAGCAGCGGATATGGCTACACCTTC. Translating gives CASSLGGSSGYGYTF.

This chain uses TRBV5-1 with TRBJ2-5; weak D call: TRBD1 (6 bases). V lost 5 bases, J lost 7 bases, and 21 bases lay in between. The CDR3 is 15 amino acids. Germline loops: CDR1 SGHRS, CDR2 YFSETQ. In nucleotides, the CDR3 is TGCGCCAGCAGGGCGGTAGGGGGAGCTCGGGGGACCCAGTACTTC. Its protein product is CASRAVGGARGTQYF. The full variable domain, in which reference TRBV5-1 and TRBJ2-5 provide the parts outside the CDR3, is KAGVTQTPRYLIKTRGQQVTLSCSPISGHRSVSWYQQTPGQGLQFLFEYFSETQRNKGNFPGRFSGRQFSNSRSEMNVSTLELGDSALYLCASRAVGGARGTQYFGPGTRLLVL.

The chain recombines TRBV27 with TRBJ2-4, with D possibly TRBD2 on 5 matching bases. Germline V gene data show CDR1 as MNHEY and CDR2 as SMNVEV (reference sequence). V was clipped by 4 bases and J by 0 bases, with 13 bases between them. There are 16 residues in the CDR3. The CDR3 protein is CASSSGVTGAKNIQYF. CDR3 DNA: TGTGCCAGCAGTTCCGGGGTTACCGGAGCCAAAAACATTCAGTACTTC.

J is TRBJ2-7 and V is TRBV29-1; TRBD1 agrees at 8 bases. CDR3 length equals 12 residues. Unmatched junction bases numbered 4, after V lost 3 bases and J lost 6 bases. Germline V gene data show CDR1 as SQVTM and CDR2 as ANQGSEA. CDR3 nucleotide sequence: TGCAGCGTTGAGGACAGGGTAGGCGAGCAGTACTTC. Protein sequence: CSVEDRVGEQYF.

The J gene is TRBJ2-3, the V gene TRBV19; no definite D call. Germline CDR1 reads LNHDA; CDR2 reads SQIVND (reference sequence). Trimming left V 5 bases short and J 0 bases short, with 18 bases between. This CDR3 has 17 residues. CDR3 region: CASSLRFEGASTDTQYF. The CDR3 DNA reads TGTGCCAGTAGTTTACGCTTCGAAGGAGCTAGCACAGATACGCAGTATTTT.

This clone was detected only a few times. This chain joins TRBV10-3 and TRBJ2-7; TRBD2 aligns across 12 bases. The ends lost 6 bases at V and 8 bases at J; junction bases unmatched: 14. The CDR3 consists of 16 residues. Germline V gene data show CDR1 as ENHRY and CDR2 as SYGVKD. CDR3 in DNA: TGTGCCATCAGGCCGCTAGCGGGAGGGCCTGGTCTAAAGCAGTACTTC. Residues: CAIRPLAGGPGLKQYF.

The chain joins TRBV6-6 to TRBJ1-6, with D uncertain. V was clipped by 8 bases and J by 5 bases, with 10 bases between them. The CDR3 is made up of 13 amino acids. Germline V gives CDR1 MNHNY, CDR2 SVGAGI (reference sequence). Here the CDR3 reads CASDNSNNSPLHF. The DNA for the CDR3 is TGTGCCAGCGACAATTCAAATAATTCACCCCTCCACTTT.

V is TRBV15 and J is TRBJ1-5, with D perhaps TRBD1 (5 bases). Trimming left V 1 base short and J 0 bases short, with 13 bases between. From germline, CDR1 is LNHNV and CDR2 YYDKDF (reference sequence). The CDR3 sequence is 17 residues long. CDR3 in amino acids: CATSRGGRGNSNQPQHF. The CDR3 DNA reads TGTGCCACCAGCAGAGGTGGACGGGGGAATAGCAATCAGCCCCAGCATTTT.

The rearrangement uses TRBV19 and TRBJ2-1, with 11 positions matching TRBD2. The ends lost 4 bases at V and 4 bases at J; junction bases unmatched: 3. This CDR3 contains 15 residues. In germline, CDR1 is LNHDA, CDR2 SQIVND (reference sequence). CDR3 DNA sequence: TGTGCCAGTAGTACACCTAGCGGGGGGTACAATGAGCAGTTCTTC. Translation: CASSTPSGGYNEQFF.

The chain carries TRBV11-3 and TRBJ1-1; D not resolved. The ends were cut back, 5 bases at V and 0 bases at J, with 7 bases in the middle. Germline V CDR1 and CDR2: SGHNT, YENEEA. The CDR3 consists of 13 residues. CDR3 nucleotides: TGTGCCAGCAGCGTCGAGGTGAACACTGAAGCTTTCTTT. Its protein product is CASSVEVNTEAFF.

This clone was observed once. The V gene is TRBV3-1 (or the pseudogene TRBV3-2), the J gene TRBJ2-3; 9 nucleotides match TRBD1. Trimming at V came to 5 bases and at J to 3 bases, leaving 12 bases not matched to a gene. Germline-derived CDR1 and CDR2 are LGHDT and YNNKEL (reference sequence). The CDR3 has 17 residues. The CDR3 reads CASSSALGQGITDTQYF. CDR3 coding DNA: TGTGCCAGCAGCTCCGCGTTGGGACAGGGTATTACAGATACGCAGTATTTT.

The genes are TRBV25-1 and TRBJ1-3, with D unclear. The V end was cut by 1 base, the J end by 0 bases, with 13 bases between. The CDR3 is 17 amino acids. The V gene's germline CDR1 is MGHDK and CDR2 SYGVNS. CDR3 DNA sequence: TGTGCCAGCAGTGAATTGGTGGGCCCAAGCTCTGGAAACACCATATATTTT. Residues: CASSELVGPSSGNTIYF.

The chain recombines TRBV6-5 with TRBJ1-5, with 7 bases aligning to TRBD1. V gave up 7 bases and J gave up 4 bases; unmatched junction bases: 7. The V gene's germline CDR1 is MNHEY and CDR2 SVGAGI. The length of the CDR3 is 14 residues. The CDR3 is CASIPGQLNQPQHF. DNA for the CDR3: TGTGCCAGCATTCCGGGACAGCTAAATCAGCCCCAGCATTTT.